The rows below give T cell receptor beta chains drawn from one sample of a study of cytomegalovirus exposure and HLA in healthy donors. Data came from immunoSEQ multiplex PCR; TCRdb stores just in-frame clones and leaves some out. The table lists fewer than 200,000 clones, roughly 80% of them singletons. Input material: PBMCs. The receptors here all came from a woman under 30 in good health and CMV-seronegative. The CDR3 runs from the conserved cysteine through the conserved F or W. Each record gives: D gene, J gene, V gene, clone size, CDR3 DNA, CDR3 protein. A D gene is named only where the DNA matches it firmly. For some rows the clone size is stated as once, few or many, or as a class when expanded; others skip it.

D: TRBD1; J: TRBJ2-7; V: TRBV28; size: once; DNA: TGTGCCAGCAGTCCCACCCGACAGGGTACCTACGAGCAGTACTTC; CDR3: CASSPTRQGTYEQYF
D: .; J: TRBJ2-7; V: TRBV19; size: .; DNA: TGTGCCAGTAGTGTGGACAGTAGAAACTACGAGCAGTACTTC; CDR3: CASSVDSRNYEQYF
D: TRBD2; J: TRBJ2-1; V: TRBV27; size: once; DNA: TGTGCCAGCAGTTTACGAGCGGGGAGGGGTTTGTTAAATGAGCAGTTCTTC; CDR3: CASSLRAGRGLLNEQFF
D: TRBD1; J: TRBJ1-4; V: TRBV19; size: .; DNA: TGTGCCAGTAGTACCCCTAACAGGGGATACGTGGGTAATGAAAAACTGTTTTTT; CDR3: CASSTPNRGYVGNEKLFF
D: .; J: TRBJ2-3; V: TRBV6-5; size: .; DNA: TGTGCCAGCAGTTACGCGGGGCCAGATACGCAGTATTTT; CDR3: CASSYAGPDTQYF
D: TRBD1; J: TRBJ2-3; V: TRBV7-9; size: .; DNA: TGTGCCAGCAGCCCTTTGACAGGGGGGACAGATACGCAGTATTTT; CDR3: CASSPLTGGTDTQYF
D: TRBD1; J: TRBJ2-3; V: TRBV6-6; size: .; DNA: TGTGCCAGCAGACATGACAGGGGCACAGATACGCAGTATTTT; CDR3: CASRHDRGTDTQYF
D: .; J: TRBJ2-1; V: TRBV7-2; size: once; DNA: TGTGCCAGCAACCCGGGAGTCTACAATGAGCAGTTCTTC; CDR3: CASNPGVYNEQFF
D: .; J: TRBJ2-3; V: TRBV4-3; size: few; DNA: TGCGCCAGCAGCCAAGCGTACGCGCCTAGCACAGATACGCAGTATTTT; CDR3: CASSQAYAPSTDTQYF
D: TRBD1; J: TRBJ1-1; V: TRBV27; size: .; DNA: TGTGCCAGCGCGGACAGGGTCTGGAACACTGAAGCTTTCTTT; CDR3: CASADRVWNTEAFF
D: TRBD1; J: TRBJ2-5; V: TRBV5-1; size: once; DNA: TGCGCCAGCCGGGACAGCGCCTCGGAGACCCAGTACTTC; CDR3: CASRDSASETQYF
D: TRBD1; J: TRBJ2-7; V: TRBV5-1; size: .; DNA: TGCGCCAGCAGCGGGGGACAGGGGGCAGGCGAGCAGTACTTC; CDR3: CASSGGQGAGEQYF
D: .; J: TRBJ1-5; V: TRBV7-8; size: .; DNA: TGTGCCAGCAGCTTAAGACAGGTGAATCAGCCCCAGCATTTT; CDR3: CASSLRQVNQPQHF
D: TRBD1; J: TRBJ1-3; V: TRBV7-9; size: .; DNA: TGTGCCAGCAGCGAAGGGACAGTAAAAAACACCATATATTTT; CDR3: CASSEGTVKNTIYF
D: TRBD1; J: TRBJ2-1; V: TRBV15; size: .; DNA: TGTGCCACCAGCACAGACAGGGGAGTAAGTGAGCAGTTCTTC; CDR3: CATSTDRGVSEQFF
D: TRBD2; J: TRBJ2-1; V: TRBV11-2; size: .; DNA: TGTGCCAGCAGCTTATGGCGGGAGGTTACTTATAATGAGCAGTTCTTC; CDR3: CASSLWREVTYNEQFF
D: .; J: TRBJ2-4; V: TRBV20-1; size: .; DNA: TGCAGTGCCGGGGGACAAAACATTCAGTACTTC; CDR3: CSAGGQNIQYF
D: .; J: TRBJ2-7; V: TRBV10-2; size: .; DNA: TGCGCCAGCTACGGGGTCGTAGCAGGCAGCGAGCAGTACTTC; CDR3: CASYGVVAGSEQYF
D: .; J: TRBJ1-2; V: TRBV5-1; size: few; DNA: TGCGCCAGCAGCTCCTCACTTGGCGACAGTAACTATGGCGGCTACACCTTC; CDR3: CASSSSLGDSNYGGYTF
D: .; J: TRBJ1-3; V: TRBV7-2; size: once; DNA: TGTGCCAGCAGCTTAGCGCTTGGTCGGGAATCGGGCTCTGGAAACACCATATATTTT; CDR3: CASSLALGRESGSGNTIYF
D: TRBD2; J: TRBJ2-1; V: TRBV5-1; size: .; DNA: TGCGCCAGCAGCTTGGGGGCGGGAGGGCCGTTGAATGAGCAGTTCTTC; CDR3: CASSLGAGGPLNEQFF
D: .; J: TRBJ2-7; V: TRBV10-2; size: .; DNA: TGCGCCAGCAGTGAGGCGGGAACCCACGAGCAGTACTTC; CDR3: CASSEAGTHEQYF
D: TRBD2; J: TRBJ2-1; V: TRBV29-1; size: once; DNA: TGCAGCGTTGAAAGCGGGCTAGCGGTTACCTACAATGAGCAGTTCTTC; CDR3: CSVESGLAVTYNEQFF
D: .; J: TRBJ2-1; V: TRBV11-3; size: .; DNA: TGTGCCAGCAGCTCCAGCGAGGGATCCTACAATGAGCAGTTCTTC; CDR3: CASSSSEGSYNEQFF
D: .; J: TRBJ1-2; V: TRBV5-1; size: .; DNA: TGCGCCAGCAGCGGACCCGCTGAGGGTGGCTACACCTTC; CDR3: CASSGPAEGGYTF
D: TRBD2; J: TRBJ2-1; V: TRBV29-1; size: .; DNA: TGCAGCGTTGTGGGGGGCGGGAGGGTCGATGAGCAGTTCTTC; CDR3: CSVVGGGRVDEQFF
D: .; J: TRBJ2-7; V: TRBV9; size: once; DNA: TGTGCCAGCAGCGGAGACTCCTACGAGCAGTACTTC; CDR3: CASSGDSYEQYF
D: .; J: TRBJ1-1; V: TRBV15; size: .; DNA: TGTGCCACCAGCAGATCCCGGGGAAACACTGAAGCTTTCTTT; CDR3: CATSRSRGNTEAFF
D: .; J: TRBJ1-1; V: TRBV5-1; size: .; DNA: TGCGCCAGCAGCTTGGCCTTAGGGGTGGCCCTGGAAGCTTTCTTT; CDR3: CASSLALGVALEAFF
D: .; J: TRBJ2-2; V: TRBV5-6; size: .; DNA: TGTGCCAGCAGCTTGTGGGAGGATGGCACCGGGGAGCTGTTTTTT; CDR3: CASSLWEDGTGELFF
D: TRBD1; J: TRBJ1-2; V: TRBV2; size: .; DNA: TGTGCCAGCAAGGACAGGCCCCGGGTCGACTATGGCTACACCTTC; CDR3: CASKDRPRVDYGYTF
D: .; J: TRBJ2-3; V: TRBV4-1; size: .; DNA: TGCGCCAGCAGCCAACTTCAGACTGACGGAGATACGCAGTATTTT; CDR3: CASSQLQTDGDTQYF
D: TRBD1; J: TRBJ1-5; V: TRBV19; size: .; DNA: TGTGCCAGTAGTATAGTAGGACAGGGAGCCAGAAGCAATCAGCCCCAGCATTTT; CDR3: CASSIVGQGARSNQPQHF
D: TRBD1; J: TRBJ1-3; V: TRBV7-9; size: .; DNA: TGTGCCAGCAGCTTACAGGGACAGGGAGGTGGAAACACCATATATTTT; CDR3: CASSLQGQGGGNTIYF
D: .; J: TRBJ1-4; V: TRBV6-6; size: .; DNA: .; CDR3: CASSSSGGPGEKLFF
D: TRBD1; J: TRBJ1-2; V: TRBV7-9; size: once; DNA: TGTTCCAGCAGCTTACGGGGACAGGCTAACTATGGCTACACCTTC; CDR3: CSSSLRGQANYGYTF
D: .; J: TRBJ2-3; V: TRBV19; size: .; DNA: TGTGCCAGTAGTATAGCTTCAAACAGCGGAGATACGCAGTATTTT; CDR3: CASSIASNSGDTQYF
D: TRBD1; J: TRBJ2-5; V: TRBV27; size: .; DNA: TGTGCCAGCAGTTTCGGGACAGGCGAACAAGAGACCCAGTACTTC; CDR3: CASSFGTGEQETQYF
D: TRBD1; J: TRBJ1-1; V: TRBV7-9; size: .; DNA: TGTTCCAGCAGCTTAGTACAGGGGACTGAAGCTTTCTTT; CDR3: CSSSLVQGTEAFF
D: TRBD1; J: TRBJ2-7; V: TRBV28; size: once; DNA: TGTGCCAGCAGTTCCCTAAAATCCGGACAGGTCATCTCCTACGAGCAGTACTTC; CDR3: CASSSLKSGQVISYEQYF
D: .; J: TRBJ2-5; V: TRBV18; size: .; DNA: TGTGCCAGCTCACCACTGGAAGGGGGAGAGACCCAGTACTTC; CDR3: CASSPLEGGETQYF
D: .; J: TRBJ1-4; V: TRBV4-1; size: .; DNA: TGCGCCAGCAGCCAAGTCGGCCCAGGGCGTTACGAAAAACTGTTTTTT; CDR3: CASSQVGPGRYEKLFF